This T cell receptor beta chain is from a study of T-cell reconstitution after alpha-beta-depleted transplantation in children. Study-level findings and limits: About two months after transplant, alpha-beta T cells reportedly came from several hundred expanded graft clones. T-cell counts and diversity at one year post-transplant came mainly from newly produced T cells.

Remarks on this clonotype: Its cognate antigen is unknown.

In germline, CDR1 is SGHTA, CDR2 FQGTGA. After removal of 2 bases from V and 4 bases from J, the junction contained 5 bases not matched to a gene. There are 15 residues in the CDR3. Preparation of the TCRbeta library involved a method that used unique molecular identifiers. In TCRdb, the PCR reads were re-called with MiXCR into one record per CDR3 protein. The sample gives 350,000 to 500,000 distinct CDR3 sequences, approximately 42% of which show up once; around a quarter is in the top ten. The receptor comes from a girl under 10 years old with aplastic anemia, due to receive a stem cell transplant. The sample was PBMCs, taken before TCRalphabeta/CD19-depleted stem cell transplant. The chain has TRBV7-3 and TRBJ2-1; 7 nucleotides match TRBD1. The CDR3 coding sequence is TGTGCCAGCAGCTTAGCCGGGACAGAGTACAATGAGCAGTTCTTC. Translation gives CASSLAGTEYNEQFF.